Detailed here is one T cell receptor (beta chain). The sample originates from a study of blood T cell repertoires in COVID-19. Study details: PBMCs, B-cell-depleted T cells, or T cells provided the cDNA or gDNA that made up the material.

The CDR3 covers 14 residues. The V segment lost 4 bases and the J segment 5 bases; nucleotides outside the gene matches: 8. Germline assignment: CDR1 SGHNT and CDR2 YYREEE (reference sequence). Residents of under 25 US areas, aged about 18 to 100 years, made up the participants. Participant reports of clinical history set cohort assignment. In the study's own analysis: The assay estimated nucleated cells by amplifying reference gene primers. TCRdb's copy holds only in-frame clones and misses some; the assay was immunoSEQ multiplex PCR. V and J calls and clone size follow that table, whereas D and trimming were derived from the DNA. The sample carries about 240,000 clones, more than 85% recorded once.

V and J are TRBV5-4 and TRBJ2-7; TRBD1 matches 8 bases. The sample consisted of PBMCs or T cells enriched from blood (not recorded which). This TCR was recovered from a woman in her thirties who had recovered from COVID-19. The CDR3 DNA is TGTGCCAGCAGCCCGGTCCCGGGACAGGACGAGCAGTACTTC. This sequence encodes CASSPVPGQDEQYF.